Listed below are T cell receptor beta chains from one sample, sequenced in a study of response to subunit inactivated influenza vaccine. TCRdb re-called the RT-PCR reads through MiXCR, storing one row per CDR3 protein. The sample gives almost 250,000 distinct CDR3 sequences, 10% to 15% of which show up once; approximately 8.4% is in the top ten. The sample consisted of non-naive T cells sorted from PBMCs, taken around 14 days before vaccination. All receptors derive from a man over 45 who received an inactivated influenza vaccine. The CDR3 runs from the conserved cysteine through the conserved F or W.

TRBJ1-2	TRBV2	CASTTDRSYYGYTF
TRBJ1-1	TRBV29-1	CSVDGTGGTEAFF
TRBJ2-1	TRBV12-3/TRBV12-4	CASSLRGVAGPRGQFF
TRBJ1-4	TRBV20-1	CSARDRDSGWDEKLFF
TRBJ1-2	TRBV5-1	CASTETQGANYGYTF
TRBJ2-3	TRBV12-3/TRBV12-4	CASSSTSTDTQYF
TRBJ2-7	TRBV6-1	CASSRDGPSYEQYF
TRBJ2-5	TRBV7-6	CASTRGRVETQYF
TRBJ2-2	TRBV6-1	CASSEGRAELNTGELFF
TRBJ1-5	TRBV6-2/TRBV6-3	CASSLNYRDRAGYSNQPQHF
TRBJ2-1	TRBV5-5	CASSFTNFNEQFF
TRBJ2-1	TRBV4-3	CASSQDFGRVLDEQFF
TRBJ1-1	TRBV5-6	CASSLSSLITEAFF
TRBJ2-3	TRBV27	CASRGTPGTDTQYF
TRBJ2-1	TRBV28	CASSFIPSGYLFF
TRBJ2-4	TRBV5-1	CASSSGQSNNIQYF
TRBJ1-1	TRBV11-2	CASSLTRNTEAFF
TRBJ1-1	TRBV29-1	CSVPGHRDTEAFF
TRBJ1-3	TRBV28	CASSLRLEDMGNTIYF
TRBJ2-7	TRBV12-3/TRBV12-4	CASSSLYPGQGAGEQYF
TRBJ2-6	TRBV7-2	CASSLGIGANVLTF
TRBJ2-7	TRBV6-1	CASSVLGGAEQYF
TRBJ2-2	TRBV5-5	CASSLRDPESTGELFF
TRBJ2-2	TRBV10-3	CAVSTAGETGELFF
TRBJ2-3	TRBV12-3/TRBV12-4	CASSLVGGADTQYF
TRBJ2-1	TRBV29-1	CSVEARQNPYNEQFF
TRBJ2-1	TRBV12-3/TRBV12-4	CASIRQGHEQFF
TRBJ2-3	TRBV9	CASSVEASGTYADTQYF
TRBJ2-1	TRBV6-1	CASSPGTSGRAYPNEQFF
TRBJ1-6	TRBV16	CASSQSIQSNSPLHF
TRBJ2-6	TRBV7-8	CASSLGGSGANVLTF
TRBJ2-1	TRBV9	CASYPTGTGGLAETYNEQFF
TRBJ2-7	TRBV7-2	CASSLAAGNYEQYF
TRBJ2-1	TRBV20-1	CSASPGQKFSSSYNEQFF
TRBJ2-1	TRBV19	CATSLGQGAGEQFF
TRBJ2-2	TRBV28	CASRPAPHTGELFF
TRBJ2-7	TRBV7-6	CASSLAGDEQYF
TRBJ2-7	TRBV7-9	CASSLGPGRNEQYF
TRBJ1-1	TRBV20-1	CSAPSRGSMNTEAFF
TRBJ1-5	TRBV6-1	CASSRDSAFNQPQHF
TRBJ1-2	TRBV5-5	CASSSAGTGGQLGYTF
TRBJ2-7	TRBV7-9	CASSIAGTGTYEQYF
TRBJ1-2	TRBV7-2	CASSATGGGNYGYTF
TRBJ2-5	TRBV5-5	CASSLGFTREETQYF
TRBJ2-1	TRBV11-2	CASSLGSGRSSYNEQFF
TRBJ1-2	TRBV3-1	CASSVTGSTGGYTF
TRBJ2-2	TRBV5-6	CASSRGQGRTGELFF
TRBJ1-5	TRBV20-1	CSARGTGGLDQPQHF
TRBJ2-1	TRBV7-9	CASSLAAGTLNEQFF
TRBJ2-3	TRBV29-1	CSAARAGVPTDTQYF
TRBJ1-5	TRBV6-1	CASSINRLDSNQPQHF
TRBJ1-5	TRBV6-2/TRBV6-3	CASSYRDRTYSNQPQHF
TRBJ1-2	TRBV28	CASSFGPYRDLEGYTF
TRBJ1-6	TRBV28	CASSSTGQYNSPLHF